The source of this T cell receptor beta chain is a study of T cells in narcolepsy. Overall study: Donors had narcolepsy type 1 or type 2, or were healthy controls.

This clone has just a few counts. As yet, its antigen is unknown. Generated by immunoSEQ multiplex PCR, the TCRdb table keeps only in-frame clones and is missing some. The sample includes some 30,000 clones, roughly 73% of them seen just once. Findings and limits, study-wide: Healthy controls reportedly lacked the autoreactive clonotypes serially found in patients' blood. No autoreactive T cell clone sequences appeared in some memory CD4+ repertoires.

Germline lookup yields CDR1 MNHNS and CDR2 SASEGT. Trimming stripped 6 bases from V and 3 bases from J, with 11 bases between. The CDR3 length is 13 residues. The rearrangement uses TRBV6-1 and TRBJ1-1, with D hard to call. The sequencing sample was made of CD45RA- memory CD4+ T cells from PBMCs. This TCR came from a human donor with narcolepsy. The CDR3 sequence: CASRPDTYTEAFF. As DNA, the CDR3 is TGTGCCAGCAGGCCCGATACCTACACTGAAGCTTTCTTT.